The source of this T cell receptor (beta chain) is a study of cytomegalovirus exposure and HLA in healthy donors. At the level of the study: T cells numbering about 179 million yielded 100 million to 120 million unique TCR beta sequences in an earlier analysis. From HLA-typed donors, an early data release held about 85 million unique TCRs. General study points: Cytomegalovirus-associated status was assigned to about 170 TCR beta chains.

In the case of this clone: What it recognizes is unknown.

Vbeta (60) and Jbeta (13) primers were used in the PCR. Original processing methods: Approximately 11 million of the approximately 80 million unique TCR beta chains counted in a later analysis were shared. TCRdb's copy holds only in-frame clones and misses some; the assay was immunoSEQ multiplex PCR. V, J and clone size derive from that table, while D and trimming were established from the DNA sequence. In all, the sample yields 90,000 to 130,000 clones. The sequencing sample was made of PBMCs. The clonotype comes from a man aged 25-45 years in good health and CMV-seronegative.

The CDR3 DNA is TGTGCCAGCAGCCTGGGCCCAGGGGCCTACGAGCAGTACTTC. This sequence encodes CASSLGPGAYEQYF. The chain uses TRBV5-6 and TRBJ2-7; D might be TRBD1 (6 bases). The V end was cut by 4 bases, the J end by 2 bases, with 13 bases between. CDR3 length: 14 residues. CDR1 is SGHDT, CDR2 YYEEEE, per germline. Supplemented by reference TRBV5-6 and TRBJ2-7, the full variable domain reads DAGVTQSPTHLIKTRGQQVTLRCSPKSGHDTVSWYQQALGQGPQFIFQYYEEEERQRGNFPDRFSGHQFPNYSSELNVNALLLGDSALYLCASSLGPGAYEQYFGPGTRLTVT.